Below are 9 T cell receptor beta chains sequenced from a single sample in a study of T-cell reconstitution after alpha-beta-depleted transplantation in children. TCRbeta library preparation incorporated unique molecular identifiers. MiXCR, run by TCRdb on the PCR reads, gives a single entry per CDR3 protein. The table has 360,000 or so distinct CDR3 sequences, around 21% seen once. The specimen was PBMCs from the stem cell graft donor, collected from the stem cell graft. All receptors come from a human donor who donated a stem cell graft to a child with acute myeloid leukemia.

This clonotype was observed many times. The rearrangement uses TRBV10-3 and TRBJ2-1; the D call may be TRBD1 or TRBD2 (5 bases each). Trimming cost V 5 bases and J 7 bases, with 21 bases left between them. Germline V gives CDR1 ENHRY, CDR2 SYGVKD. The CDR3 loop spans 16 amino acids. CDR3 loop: CAISPSGLGGGNEQFF. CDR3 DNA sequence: TGTGCCATCAGTCCTTCGGGGCTAGGAGGTGGTAATGAGCAGTTCTTC.

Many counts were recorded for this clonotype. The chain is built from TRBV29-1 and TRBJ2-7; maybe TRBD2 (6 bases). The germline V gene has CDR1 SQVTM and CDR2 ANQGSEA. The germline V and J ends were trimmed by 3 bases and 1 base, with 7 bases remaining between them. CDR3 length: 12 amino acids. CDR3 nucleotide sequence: TGCAGCGTTGAGGAGGGTTCCTACGAGCAGTACTTC. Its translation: CSVEEGSYEQYF.

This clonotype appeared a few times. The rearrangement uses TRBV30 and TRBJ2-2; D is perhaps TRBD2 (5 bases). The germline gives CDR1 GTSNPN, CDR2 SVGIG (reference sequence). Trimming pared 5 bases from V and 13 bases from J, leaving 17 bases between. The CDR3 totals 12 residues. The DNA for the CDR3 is TGTGCCTGGGGGAGAGGTGGGAGAGGGCTGTTTTTT. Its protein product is CAWGRGGRGLFF. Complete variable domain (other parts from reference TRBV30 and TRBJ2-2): SQTIHQWPATLVQPVGSPLSLECTVEGTSNPNLYWYRQAAGRGLQLLFYSVGIGQISSEVPQNLSASRPQDRQFILSSKKLLLSDSGFYLCAWGRGGRGLFFGEGSRLTVL.

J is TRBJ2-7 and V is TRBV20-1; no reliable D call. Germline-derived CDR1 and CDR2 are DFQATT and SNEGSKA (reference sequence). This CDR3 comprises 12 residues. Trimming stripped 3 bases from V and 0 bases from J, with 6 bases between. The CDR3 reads CSASGISYEQYF. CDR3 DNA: TGCAGTGCTAGTGGGATCTCCTACGAGCAGTACTTC.

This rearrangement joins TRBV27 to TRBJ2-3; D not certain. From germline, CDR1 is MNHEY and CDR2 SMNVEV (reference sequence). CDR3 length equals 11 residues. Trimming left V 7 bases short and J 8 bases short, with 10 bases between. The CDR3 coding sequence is TGTGCCAGCACCGATTCGGGTACGCAGTATTTT. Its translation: CASTDSGTQYF.

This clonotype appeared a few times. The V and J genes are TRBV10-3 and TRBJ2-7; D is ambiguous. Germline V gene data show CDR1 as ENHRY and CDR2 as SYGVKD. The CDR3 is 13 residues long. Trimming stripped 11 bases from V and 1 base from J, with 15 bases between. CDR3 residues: CASLGAVSYEQYF. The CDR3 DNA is TGTGCCTCCCTGGGTGCAGTTTCCTACGAGCAGTACTTC.

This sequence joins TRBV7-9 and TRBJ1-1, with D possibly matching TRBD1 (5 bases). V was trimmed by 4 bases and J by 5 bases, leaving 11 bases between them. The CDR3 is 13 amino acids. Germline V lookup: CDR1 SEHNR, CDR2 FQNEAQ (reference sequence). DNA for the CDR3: TGTGCCAGCAGCTCGTCCAGGGTGACTGAAGCTTTCTTT. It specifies CASSSSRVTEAFF.

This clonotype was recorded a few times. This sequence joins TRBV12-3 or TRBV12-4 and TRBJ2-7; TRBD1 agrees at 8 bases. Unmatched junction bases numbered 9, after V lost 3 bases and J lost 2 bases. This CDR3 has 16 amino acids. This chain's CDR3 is CASSLDPGQVPYEQYF. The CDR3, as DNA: TGTGCCAGCAGTTTGGACCCGGGACAGGTTCCCTACGAGCAGTACTTC.

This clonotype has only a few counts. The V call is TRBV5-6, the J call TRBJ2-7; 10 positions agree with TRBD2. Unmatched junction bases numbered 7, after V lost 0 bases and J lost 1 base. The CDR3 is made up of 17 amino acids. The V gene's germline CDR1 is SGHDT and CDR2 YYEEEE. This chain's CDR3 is CASSLEDILAGSYEQYF. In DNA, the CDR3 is TGTGCCAGCAGCTTGGAGGATATACTAGCGGGGTCCTACGAGCAGTACTTC.